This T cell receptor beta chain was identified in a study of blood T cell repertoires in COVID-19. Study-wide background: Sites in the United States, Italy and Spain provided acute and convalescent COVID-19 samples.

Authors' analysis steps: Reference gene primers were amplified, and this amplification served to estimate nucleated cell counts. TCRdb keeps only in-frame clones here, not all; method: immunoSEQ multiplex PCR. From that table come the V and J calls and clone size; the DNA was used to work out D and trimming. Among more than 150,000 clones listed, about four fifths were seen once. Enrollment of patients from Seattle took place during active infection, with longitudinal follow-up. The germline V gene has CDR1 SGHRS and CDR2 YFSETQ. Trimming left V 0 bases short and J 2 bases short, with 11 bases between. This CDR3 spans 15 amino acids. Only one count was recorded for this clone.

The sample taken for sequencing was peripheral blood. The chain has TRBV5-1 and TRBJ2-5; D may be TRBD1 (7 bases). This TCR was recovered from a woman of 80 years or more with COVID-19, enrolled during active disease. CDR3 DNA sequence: TGCGCCAGCAGCTTGGCCCAGGGGGGTCAAGAGACCCAGTACTTC. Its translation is CASSLAQGGQETQYF.